Listed below are T cell receptor beta chains from one sample, sequenced in a study of cytomegalovirus exposure and HLA in healthy donors. The method was immunoSEQ multiplex PCR; TCRdb's version includes in-frame clones alone and lacks a portion of them. The table has more than 150,000 clones, around 75% seen once; the top ten hold approximately 6%. The sequenced sample consisted of PBMCs. These receptors originate from a woman in her 30s in good health and CMV-seropositive. Both conserved end residues are part of each CDR3. The D gene is left open where the match is weak. Clone size is stated in some rows and not others, as once, few, many or a class when expanded.

d_call	j_call	v_call	clone_size	cdr3_nt	cdr3_aa
NA	TRBJ1-2	TRBV10-2	NA	TGCGCCAGCAGTGAGCACCGATCAGGGGAGGGCGGCTACACCTTC	CASSEHRSGEGGYTF
NA	TRBJ2-6	TRBV19	once	TGTACCAGTAGCCAAAGAGGAGGGGTCGGGGCCAACGTCCTGACTTTC	CTSSQRGGVGANVLTF
NA	TRBJ2-3	TRBV5-1	NA	TGCGCCAGCAGCGCACAGAAACACACAGATACGCAGTATTTT	CASSAQKHTDTQYF
TRBD2	TRBJ2-3	TRBV11-2	NA	TGTGCCAGCAGCTTAGACCTAGCGGGGGGGTGGGATACGCAGTATTTT	CASSLDLAGGWDTQYF
NA	TRBJ1-6	TRBV11-2	NA	TGTGCCAGCAGCCCCGACACCGCTTCGAGCCCACCCCTCCACTTT	CASSPDTASSPPLHF
TRBD1	TRBJ1-1	TRBV4-3	NA	TGCGCCAGCAGCCAACTACACGACAGGGACGCTTTCTTT	CASSQLHDRDAFF
NA	TRBJ2-2	TRBV6-5	NA	TGTGCCAGCAGCAAAGGGGGCACCGGGGAGCTGTTTTTT	CASSKGGTGELFF
NA	TRBJ2-2	TRBV7-2	NA	TGTGCCAGCAGCTCGCCCTGGAGGGGGCGTGGCGGGGAGCTGTTTTTT	CASSSPWRGRGGELFF
NA	TRBJ2-7	TRBV19	NA	TGTGCCAGTAGCTATGGACAAAACGAGCAGTACTTC	CASSYGQNEQYF
TRBD2	TRBJ2-3	TRBV7-9	NA	TGTGCCAGCAGCGTCGGACTAGCGGGAGTGGGCGGCACAGATACGCAGTATTTT	CASSVGLAGVGGTDTQYF
TRBD2	TRBJ2-1	TRBV5-1	NA	TGCGCCAGCAGCACCTTAGCGGGGGGCCCCTACAATGAGCAGTTCTTC	CASSTLAGGPYNEQFF
NA	TRBJ1-1	TRBV18	NA	TGTGCCAGCTCACCAGCAGAACCGAACACTGAAGCTTTCTTT	CASSPAEPNTEAFF
TRBD1	TRBJ1-1	TRBV13	NA	TGTGCCAGCAGCTTACCGGACACAGGGGGAGCTTTCTTT	CASSLPDTGGAFF
NA	TRBJ1-1	TRBV13	NA	TGTGCCAGCAGCGAGGAGACAGGAGGCCCTAAAGCTTTCTTT	CASSEETGGPKAFF
NA	TRBJ1-1	TRBV5-4	NA	TGTGCCAGCAGCTTGGCCGGGGGGGGCGTCGGGGGCACTGAAGCTTTCTTT	CASSLAGGGVGGTEAFF
NA	TRBJ2-6	TRBV2	NA	TGTGCCAGCAGGGCGGGGTCTGGGGCCAACGTCCTGACTTTC	CASRAGSGANVLTF
TRBD1	TRBJ1-1	TRBV5-1	NA	TGCGCCAGCAGCACAGGGACAGGAGGGTACACTGAAGCTTTCTTT	CASSTGTGGYTEAFF
NA	TRBJ2-5	TRBV27	once	TGTGCCAGCAGTTTGACGATCAGGGGTGGTGAGACCCAGTACTTC	CASSLTIRGGETQYF
NA	TRBJ2-3	TRBV5-6	NA	TGTGCCAGCAGCTTTTCCGCAGATACGCAGTATTTT	CASSFSADTQYF
NA	TRBJ2-5	TRBV6-5	NA	TGTGCCAGCAGTCCCGGAGAGACCCAGTACTTC	CASSPGETQYF
TRBD1	TRBJ1-5	TRBV15	few	TGTGCCACCAGCAGGTTGACAGGGCAGCCCCAGCATTTT	CATSRLTGQPQHF
TRBD1	TRBJ1-2	TRBV18	NA	TGTGCCAGCTCACCTATCGGACAGGGCTACTATGGCTACACCTTC	CASSPIGQGYYGYTF
TRBD1	TRBJ1-1	TRBV27	NA	TGTGCCACTACTTCGGGACAGTGGACTGAAGCTTTCTTT	CATTSGQWTEAFF
NA	TRBJ1-1	TRBV5-6	NA	TGTGCCAGCAGCTTAACAGGTATCGGCACTGAAGCTTTCTTT	CASSLTGIGTEAFF
NA	TRBJ2-5	TRBV5-6	NA	TGTGCCAGCAGCTTTGGGCAGGGCCAAGAGACCCAGTACTTC	CASSFGQGQETQYF
TRBD1	TRBJ2-1	TRBV5-1	NA	TGCGCCAGCAGCGCCGCCGGGACAGGGACCTACAATGAGCAGTTCTTC	CASSAAGTGTYNEQFF
TRBD1	TRBJ1-2	TRBV27	NA	TGTGCCAGCAGGGTAACAGGGGGCGGGCATGGCTACACCTTC	CASRVTGGGHGYTF
TRBD2	TRBJ2-7	TRBV6-5	NA	TGTGCCAGCAGTTACCAATCCCGGGGGGACGAGCAGTACTTC	CASSYQSRGDEQYF
NA	TRBJ2-5	TRBV7-7	once	TGTGCTAGCAGCTTAGGGGGATCGGGGAGCGAGACCCAGTACTTC	CASSLGGSGSETQYF
TRBD2	TRBJ2-3	TRBV7-9	NA	TGTTCCAGCAGCTTAACTCAGCGGGGCCCAGATACGCAGTATTTT	CSSSLTQRGPDTQYF
TRBD2	TRBJ2-7	TRBV18	NA	TGTGCCAGCTCACCGTCCGGGACTAGCTCGGCCGAGCAGTACTTC	CASSPSGTSSAEQYF